This TCR beta chain was observed in a study of OX40 agonist ivuxolimab in advanced cancers. Whole-study findings and limits: CD8+ T cells were the subset that, on average, had more expanded clones than CD4+. Specificity for antigen went undetermined in the expanded peripheral T cells.

On this clone: No antigen is known for it.

The repertoire was sequenced with immunoSEQ multiplex PCR; TCRdb's copy has only in-frame clones and lacks some. Here the sample spans under 100,000 clones, roughly 85% being singletons. V lost 4 bases and J lost 3, with 10 bases in between. The CDR3 runs 14 residues. CDR1 SNHLY and CDR2 FYNNEI come from the germline V gene. The rearrangement links TRBV2 to TRBJ2-1; D call uncertain. Sequenced here: CD4+ or CD8+ T cells sorted from blood, sampled in a trial of the OX40 agonist ivuxolimab. This receptor was obtained from an adult with an advanced solid tumor such as melanoma, head and neck, liver or kidney cancer. The CDR3 DNA follows: TGTGCCAGCAGTGCGAGGCAGGTCTACAATGAGCAGTTCTTC. Translated, it gives CASSARQVYNEQFF.